This T cell receptor beta chain was sequenced for a study of T cells after yellow fever vaccination. Trimming took 3 bases from V and 1 from J, leaving 13 bases between them. The CDR3 is 17 residues long. Germline V gene sequence: CDR1 SGHDN, CDR2 FVKESK. TCRdb called the 5' RACE reads again in MiXCR, with one record for every CDR3 protein. The sample shows about 220,000 distinct CDR3 sequences, more than 3% of them seen only once. This clonotype was observed many times. What it recognizes is unknown. Findings and caveats of the study: Abundant clonotypes (contaminants from the bulk population) could be present in FACS-sorted repertoires.

This TCR came from a man younger than 30 who received the YFV17D yellow fever vaccine. The chain combines TRBV14 with TRBJ2-6; D is uncertain. Specimen: CD4+ T cells sorted from PBMCs, collected 10 days after the yellow fever booster vaccination. The CDR3 DNA is TGTGCCAGCAGCCAGGGCGATCGCAATTCTGGGGCCAACGTCCTGACTTTC. It yields the protein CASSQGDRNSGANVLTF.